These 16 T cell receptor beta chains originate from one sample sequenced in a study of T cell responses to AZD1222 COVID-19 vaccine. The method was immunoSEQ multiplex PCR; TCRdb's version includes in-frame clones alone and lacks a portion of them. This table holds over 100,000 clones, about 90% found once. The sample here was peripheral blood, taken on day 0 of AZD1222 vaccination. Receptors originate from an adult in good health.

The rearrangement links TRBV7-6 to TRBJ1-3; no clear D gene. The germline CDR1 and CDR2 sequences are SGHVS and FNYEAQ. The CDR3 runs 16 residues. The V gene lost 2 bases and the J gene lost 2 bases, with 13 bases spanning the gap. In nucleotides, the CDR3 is TGTGCCAGCAGCTTATGGACTATGGCGGCTGGAAACACCATATATTTT. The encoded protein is CASSLWTMAAGNTIYF.

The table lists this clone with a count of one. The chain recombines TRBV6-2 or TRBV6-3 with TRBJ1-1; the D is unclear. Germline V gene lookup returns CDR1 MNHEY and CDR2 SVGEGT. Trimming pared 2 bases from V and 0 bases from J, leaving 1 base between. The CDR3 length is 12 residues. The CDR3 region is CASSYLNTEAFF. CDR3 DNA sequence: TGTGCCAGCAGTTACCTGAACACTGAAGCTTTCTTT.

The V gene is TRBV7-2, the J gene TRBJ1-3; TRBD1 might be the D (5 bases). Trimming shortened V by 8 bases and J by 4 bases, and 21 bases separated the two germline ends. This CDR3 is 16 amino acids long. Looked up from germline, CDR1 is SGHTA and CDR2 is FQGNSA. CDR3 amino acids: CASRGPPGGAGNTIYF. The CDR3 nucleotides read TGTGCCAGCCGTGGGCCGCCTGGGGGAGCAGGAAACACCATATATTTT. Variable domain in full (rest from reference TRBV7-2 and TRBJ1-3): GAGVSQSPSNKVTEKGKDVELRCDPISGHTALYWYRQSLGQGLEFLIYFQGNSAPDKSGLPSDRFSAERTGGSVSTLTIQRTQQEDSAVYLCASRGPPGGAGNTIYFGEGSWLTVV.

The chain's CDR3 is CASSEADLNYGYTF. CDR3 DNA: TGTGCCAGTAGTGAGGCAGACCTTAACTATGGCTACACCTTC. The chain carries TRBV19 and TRBJ1-2; no firm D call. This CDR3 is built from 14 residues. The V end was cut by 5 bases, the J end by 1 base, with 11 bases between. Per the germline V gene, CDR1 is LNHDA and CDR2 is SQIVND (reference sequence).

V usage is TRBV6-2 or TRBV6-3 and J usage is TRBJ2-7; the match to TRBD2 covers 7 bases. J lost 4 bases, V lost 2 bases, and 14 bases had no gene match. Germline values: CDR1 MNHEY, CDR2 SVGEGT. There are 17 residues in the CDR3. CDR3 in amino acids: CASSYVGGGPESYEQYV. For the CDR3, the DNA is TGTGCCAGCAGTTACGTCGGGGGAGGGCCCGAATCGTACGAGCAGTACGTC.

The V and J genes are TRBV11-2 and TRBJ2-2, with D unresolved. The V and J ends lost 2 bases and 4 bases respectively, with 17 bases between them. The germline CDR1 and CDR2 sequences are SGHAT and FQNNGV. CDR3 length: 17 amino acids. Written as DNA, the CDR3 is TGTGCCAGCAGCTTATCGGCCGTCAGGTCTGCCACCGGGGAGCTGTTTTTT. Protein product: CASSLSAVRSATGELFF. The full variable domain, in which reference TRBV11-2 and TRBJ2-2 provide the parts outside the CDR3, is EAGVAQSPRYKIIEKRQSVAFWCNPISGHATLYWYQQILGQGPKLLIQFQNNGVVDDSQLPKDRFSAERLKGVDSTLKIQPAKLEDSAVYLCASSLSAVRSATGELFFGEGSRLTVL.

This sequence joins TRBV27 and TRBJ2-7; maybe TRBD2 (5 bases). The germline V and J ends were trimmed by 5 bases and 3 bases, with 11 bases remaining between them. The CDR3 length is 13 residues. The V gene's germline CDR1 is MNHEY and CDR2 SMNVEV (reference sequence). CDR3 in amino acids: CASSAGLYYEQYV. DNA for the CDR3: TGTGCCAGCAGTGCCGGACTGTACTACGAGCAGTACGTC.

CDR3 sequence (DNA): TGTGCCAGCAGTTCCGGGACAGGGATTGAGAATGGCTACACCTTC. Its translation: CASSSGTGIENGYTF. The chain uses TRBV28 and TRBJ1-2; 9 bases fit TRBD1. CDR1 and CDR2 from the germline V gene are MDHEN and SYDVKM. V lost 4 bases, J lost 6 bases, and 9 bases stayed unmatched. The CDR3 is 15 amino acids.

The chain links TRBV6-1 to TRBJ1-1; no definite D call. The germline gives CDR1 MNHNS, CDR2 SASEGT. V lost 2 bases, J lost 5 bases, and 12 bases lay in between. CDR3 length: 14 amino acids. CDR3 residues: CASSERAGWTEAFF. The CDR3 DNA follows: TGTGCCAGCAGTGAAAGGGCGGGGTGGACTGAAGCTTTCTTT.

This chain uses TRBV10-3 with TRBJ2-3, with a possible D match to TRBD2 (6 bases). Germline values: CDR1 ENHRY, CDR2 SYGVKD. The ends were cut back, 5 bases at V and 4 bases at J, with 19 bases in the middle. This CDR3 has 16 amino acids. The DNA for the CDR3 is TGTGCCATCAGTATAAAACAAGGCGGGGTACCAGATACGCAGTATTTT. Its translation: CAISIKQGGVPDTQYF.

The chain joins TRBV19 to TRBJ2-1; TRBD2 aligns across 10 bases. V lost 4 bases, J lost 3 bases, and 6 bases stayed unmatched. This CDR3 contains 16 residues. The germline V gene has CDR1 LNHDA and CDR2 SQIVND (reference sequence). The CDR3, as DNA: TGTGCCAGTAGTACCGGACTAGCGGACTACTACAATGAGCAGTTCTTC. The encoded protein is CASSTGLADYYNEQFF.

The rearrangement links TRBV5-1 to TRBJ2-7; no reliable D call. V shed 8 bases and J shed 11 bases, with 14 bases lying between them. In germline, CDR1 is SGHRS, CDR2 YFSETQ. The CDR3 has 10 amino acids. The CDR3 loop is CARPTPAEYV. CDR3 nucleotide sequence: TGCGCCAGACCCACACCGGCCGAGTACGTC.

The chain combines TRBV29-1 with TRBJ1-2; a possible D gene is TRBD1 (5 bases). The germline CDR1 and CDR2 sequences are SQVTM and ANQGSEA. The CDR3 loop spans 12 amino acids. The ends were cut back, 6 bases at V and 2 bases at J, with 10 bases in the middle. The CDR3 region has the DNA TGCAGCGTCGGTGAGGGGAACTATGGCTACACCTTC. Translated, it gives CSVGEGNYGYTF.

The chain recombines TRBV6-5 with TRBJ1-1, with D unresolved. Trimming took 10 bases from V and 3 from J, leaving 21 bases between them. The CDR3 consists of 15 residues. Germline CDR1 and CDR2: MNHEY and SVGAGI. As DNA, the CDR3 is TGTGCCATCCAAAGGGAGGGAAGTCCCCACACTGAAGCTTTCTTT. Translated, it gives CAIQREGSPHTEAFF.

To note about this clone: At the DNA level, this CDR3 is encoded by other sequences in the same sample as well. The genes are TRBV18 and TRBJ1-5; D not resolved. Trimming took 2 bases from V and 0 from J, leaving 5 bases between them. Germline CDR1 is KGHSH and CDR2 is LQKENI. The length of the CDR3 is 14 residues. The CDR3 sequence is CASSPRYSNQPQHF. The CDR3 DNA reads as TGTGCCAGCTCACCAAGGTATAGCAATCAGCCCCAGCATTTT.

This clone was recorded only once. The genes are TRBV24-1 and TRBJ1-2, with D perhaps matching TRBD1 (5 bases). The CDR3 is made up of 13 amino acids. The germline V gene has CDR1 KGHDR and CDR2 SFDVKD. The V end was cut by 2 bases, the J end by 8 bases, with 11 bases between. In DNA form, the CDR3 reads TGTGCCACCAGTGATTCAGGGCTAAGGGGCTACACCTTC. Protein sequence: CATSDSGLRGYTF.